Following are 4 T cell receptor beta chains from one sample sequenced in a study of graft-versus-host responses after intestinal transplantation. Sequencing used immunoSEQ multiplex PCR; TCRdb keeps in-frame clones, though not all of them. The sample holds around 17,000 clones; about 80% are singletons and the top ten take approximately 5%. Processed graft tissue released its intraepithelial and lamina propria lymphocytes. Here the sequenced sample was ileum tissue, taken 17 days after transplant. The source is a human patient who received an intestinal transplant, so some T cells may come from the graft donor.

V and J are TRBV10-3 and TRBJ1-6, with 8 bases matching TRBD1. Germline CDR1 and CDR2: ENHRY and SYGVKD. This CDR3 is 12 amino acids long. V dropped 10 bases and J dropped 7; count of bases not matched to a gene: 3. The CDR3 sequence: CATGTGNSPLHF. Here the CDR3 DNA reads TGTGCCACCGGGACAGGAAATTCACCCCTCCACTTT.

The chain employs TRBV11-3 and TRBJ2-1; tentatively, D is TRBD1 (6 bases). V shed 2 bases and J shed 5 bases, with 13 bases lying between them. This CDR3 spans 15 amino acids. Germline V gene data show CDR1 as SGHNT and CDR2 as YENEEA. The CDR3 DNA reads TGTGCCAGCAGCTTAACCGACAGGCCAAACAATGAGCAGTTCTTC. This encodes CASSLTDRPNNEQFF.

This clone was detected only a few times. The CDR3 region is CSVRVPSYEQYF. The CDR3 DNA reads TGCAGCGTTCGAGTTCCATCCTACGAGCAGTACTTC. The chain combines TRBV29-1 with TRBJ2-7, with unresolved D. V lost 5 bases, J lost 1 base, and 9 bases lay in between. This CDR3 region has 12 residues. The germline CDR1 and CDR2 sequences are SQVTM and ANQGSEA.

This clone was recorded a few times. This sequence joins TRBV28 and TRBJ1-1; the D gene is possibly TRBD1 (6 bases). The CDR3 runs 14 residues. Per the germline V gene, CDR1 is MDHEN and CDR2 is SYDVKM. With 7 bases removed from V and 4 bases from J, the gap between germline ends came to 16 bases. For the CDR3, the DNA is TGTGCCAGCAAACTTCAGGGGTTGATCACTGAAGCTTTCTTT. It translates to CASKLQGLITEAFF.